Below are 20 T cell receptor beta chains sequenced from a single sample in a study of Graves' ophthalmopathy and Graves' hyperthyroidism. Investigators amplified TCR beta CDR3 regions from RNA transcripts. RT-PCR with HTBI primers came first, then second-round multiplex PCR. TCRdb reanalysed the multiplex PCR reads using MiXCR and keeps one entry per CDR3 protein. The sample lists over 200,000 distinct CDR3 sequences, less than 30% occurring once. The sequenced material came from peripheral blood. The receptors were sampled from a man in his forties or fifties with Graves' ophthalmopathy.

At least ten counts were recorded for this clonotype. The CDR3, as DNA: TGTGCCAGCGGTACCAGGGGGGAGACCCAGTACTTC. Amino acid sequence: CASGTRGETQYF. The gene calls are TRBV3-1 and TRBJ2-5; 7 nucleotides line up with TRBD1. This CDR3 region has 12 residues. J was trimmed by 5 bases and V by 8 bases; bases with no gene match: 5. Germline lookup yields CDR1 LGHDT and CDR2 YNNKEL (reference sequence).

At least ten counts were recorded for this clonotype. The chain joins TRBV28 to TRBJ2-7; 10 bases align to TRBD2. V gave up 7 bases and J gave up 0 bases; unmatched junction bases: 3. The CDR3 loop spans 14 amino acids. Germline CDR1 and CDR2: MDHEN and SYDVKM. DNA of the CDR3: TGTGCCAGCACCGGACTAGCGGTCTCCTACGAGCAGTACTTC. Encoded protein: CASTGLAVSYEQYF.

This clonotype has just one count. The chain uses TRBV12-3 or TRBV12-4 and TRBJ2-7; D possibly matches TRBD1 or TRBD2 (5 bases each). CDR3 length: 14 residues. The ends were cut back, 6 bases at V and 4 bases at J, with 16 bases in the middle. In DNA form, the CDR3 reads TGTGCCAGCAGCCGAGGGCCTGACAGTTACGAGCAGTACTTC. Translation gives CASSRGPDSYEQYF.

This clonotype was detected many times. The V and J genes are TRBV28 and TRBJ1-2; no clear D. Trimming shortened V by 6 bases and J by 8 bases, and 13 bases separated the two germline ends. This CDR3 has 12 residues. Germline V lookup: CDR1 MDHEN, CDR2 SYDVKM. CDR3 DNA: TGTGCCAGCAGCCGTCCGGGGATCGGCTACACCTTC. As protein: CASSRPGIGYTF.

The J gene is TRBJ2-5, the V gene TRBV19; perhaps TRBD2 as D (6 bases). Looked up from germline, CDR1 is LNHDA and CDR2 is SQIVND (reference sequence). Trimming cost V 6 bases and J 5 bases, with 13 bases left between them. The CDR3 spans 13 residues. The CDR3 nucleotides are TGTGCCAGTAGCGGGAGAAAGAGGGAGACCCAGTACTTC. This codes for CASSGRKRETQYF.

This clonotype was seen at least ten times. The J gene is TRBJ2-4, the V gene TRBV11-2; a possible D gene is TRBD2 (6 bases). The germline gives CDR1 SGHAT, CDR2 FQNNGV. The V gene lost 5 bases and the J gene lost 2 bases, with 10 bases spanning the gap. The CDR3 loop spans 14 amino acids. The CDR3 protein is CASSPGGTKNIQYF. The CDR3 DNA reads TGTGCCAGCAGCCCCGGAGGGACCAAAAACATTCAGTACTTC.

This clonotype was seen many times. The chain employs TRBV20-1 and TRBJ2-1; 13 nucleotides match TRBD2. V shed 0 bases and J 8 bases; nucleotides not matched to a gene: 10. Germline CDR1 is DFQATT and CDR2 is SNEGSKA (reference sequence). The CDR3 extends over 17 amino acids. The CDR3 nucleotides read TGCAGTGCTAGAGAAACCCTCGGACTAGCGGGAGATGATGAGCAGTTCTTC. It is translated as CSARETLGLAGDDEQFF.

This clonotype was picked up many times. CDR3 sequence reads: CASSDRRARGNTIYF. CDR3 coding DNA: TGTGCCAGCAGCGACCGCAGGGCGCGGGGAAACACCATATATTTT. V gene TRBV6-1 combines with J gene TRBJ1-3; D perhaps matches TRBD1 (5 bases). The CDR3 spans 15 residues. The germline CDR1 and CDR2 sequences are MNHNS and SASEGT. The V and J ends lost 6 bases and 4 bases respectively, with 16 bases between them.

The chain couples TRBV30 to TRBJ2-5; D not certain. The V and J ends lost 0 bases and 1 base respectively, with 9 bases between them. The CDR3 extends over 14 amino acids. Germline V lookup: CDR1 GTSNPN, CDR2 SVGIG (reference sequence). The CDR3 loop reads CAWSVDPVQETQYF. Written as DNA, the CDR3 is TGTGCCTGGAGTGTAGACCCGGTCCAAGAGACCCAGTACTTC.

This clonotype was recorded many times. The rearrangement links TRBV6-5 to TRBJ2-7, with D possibly matching TRBD2 (6 bases). Germline V gives CDR1 MNHEY, CDR2 SVGAGI. The CDR3 consists of 15 residues. Trimming removed 8 bases at V and 0 bases at J, with 17 bases between. CDR3 region: CASWLGGVPSYEQYF. The CDR3 bases are TGTGCCAGCTGGCTCGGGGGAGTCCCCTCCTACGAGCAGTACTTC.

The V and J genes are TRBV20-1 and TRBJ1-6; D perhaps matches TRBD1 (5 bases). The length of the CDR3 is 16 residues. Germline loops: CDR1 DFQATT, CDR2 SNEGSKA (reference sequence). Trimming removed 0 bases from V and 4 bases from J, with 13 bases in between. For the CDR3, the DNA is TGCAGTGCTAGAGAGGCCCGGACACCTTATAATTCACCCCTCCACTTT. Its protein is CSAREARTPYNSPLHF.

This chain links TRBV6-5 with TRBJ1-1, with D maybe TRBD1 (6 bases). Germline loops: CDR1 MNHEY, CDR2 SVGAGI. This CDR3 spans 16 amino acids. V was clipped by 2 bases and J by 1 base, with 14 bases between them. The CDR3 region is CASSYIGRGRNTEAFF. The DNA for the CDR3 is TGTGCCAGCAGTTACATCGGGAGGGGGAGGAACACTGAAGCTTTCTTT.

The V and J genes are TRBV9 and TRBJ2-2; D possibly corresponds to TRBD1 (5 bases). The length of the CDR3 is 14 residues. The V end was cut by 0 bases, the J end by 3 bases, with 6 bases between. Per germline, CDR1 SGDLS and CDR2 YYNGEE. This CDR3 reads CASSVEGYTGELFF. CDR3 coding DNA: TGTGCCAGCAGCGTAGAGGGGTACACCGGGGAGCTGTTTTTT.

This clonotype was counted a single time. The J gene is TRBJ1-1, the V gene TRBV6-5, with TRBD1 identical over 7 bases. The germline V gene encodes CDR1 MNHEY and CDR2 SVGAGI. J lost 4 bases, V lost 5 bases, and 7 bases had no gene match. This CDR3 is built from 14 residues. CDR3 sequence: CASSNRGSTTEAFF. DNA of the CDR3: TGTGCCAGCAGTAACAGGGGATCGACCACTGAAGCTTTCTTT.

Only a few counts were recorded for this clonotype. V is TRBV12-3 or TRBV12-4 and J is TRBJ1-2, with D tentatively TRBD1 (5 bases). The CDR3 contains 12 residues. V was shortened by 4 bases and J by 4 bases, with 7 bases between the two germline ends. The CDR3 DNA is TGTGCCAGCAGTTCACAGGTCTATGGCTACACCTTC. It codes for CASSSQVYGYTF.

This sequence joins TRBV24-1 and TRBJ1-5, with D maybe TRBD1 (5 bases). Germline V gene lookup returns CDR1 KGHDR and CDR2 SFDVKD. V shed 3 bases and J shed 7 bases, with 12 bases lying between them. The CDR3 spans 14 residues. As DNA, the CDR3 is TGTGCCACCAGTGATACCAGGGCGGGCCAGCCCCAGCATTTT. Translated, it gives CATSDTRAGQPQHF.

This chain uses TRBV25-1 with TRBJ1-5, with 8 bases that match TRBD1. This CDR3 is 13 amino acids long. Germline assignment: CDR1 MGHDK and CDR2 SYGVNS. After removal of 5 bases from V and 6 bases from J, the junction contained 3 bases not matched to a gene. CDR3 protein: CASSWTGRQPQHF. The CDR3 coding sequence is TGTGCCAGCAGTTGGACAGGGCGTCAGCCCCAGCATTTT.

In this sample, this clonotype turned up many times. This chain joins TRBV6-2 or TRBV6-3 and TRBJ2-1, with TRBD2 identical over 7 bases. Germline lookup yields CDR1 MNHEY and CDR2 SVGEGT. Trimming at V came to 2 bases and at J to 4 bases, leaving 5 bases not matched to a gene. CDR3 length: 15 amino acids. The CDR3 is CASSYEGGSYNEQFF. Written as DNA, the CDR3 is TGTGCCAGCAGTTACGAGGGCGGGAGTTACAATGAGCAGTTCTTC.

The chain couples TRBV6-2 or TRBV6-3 to TRBJ2-2; 7 bases agree with TRBD1. The V gene's germline CDR1 is MNHEY and CDR2 SVGEGT. The CDR3 length is 13 residues. V gave up 11 bases and J gave up 5 bases; unmatched junction bases: 8. DNA for the CDR3: TGTGCCGAGAGCGGACAGGCAACCGGGGAGCTGTTTTTT. Amino acids: CAESGQATGELFF.

The sample holds many counts of this clonotype. CDR3 DNA: TGTGCCAGCAGCCGTGGGACAGGGGGCCTCACTGAAGCTTTCTTT. Encoded protein: CASSRGTGGLTEAFF. The chain recombines TRBV3-1 with TRBJ1-1, with 12 bases fitting TRBD1. The CDR3 runs to 15 residues. Germline CDR1 is LGHDT and CDR2 is YNNKEL (reference sequence). V gave up 4 bases and J gave up 4 bases; unmatched junction bases: 4. Using reference TRBV3-1 and TRBJ1-1 for the parts outside the CDR3, the full variable domain is DTAVSQTPKYLVTQMGNDKSIKCEQNLGHDTMYWYKQDSKKFLKIMFSYNNKELIINETVPNRFSPKSPDKAHLNLHINSLELGDSAVYFCASSRGTGGLTEAFFGQGTRLTVV.